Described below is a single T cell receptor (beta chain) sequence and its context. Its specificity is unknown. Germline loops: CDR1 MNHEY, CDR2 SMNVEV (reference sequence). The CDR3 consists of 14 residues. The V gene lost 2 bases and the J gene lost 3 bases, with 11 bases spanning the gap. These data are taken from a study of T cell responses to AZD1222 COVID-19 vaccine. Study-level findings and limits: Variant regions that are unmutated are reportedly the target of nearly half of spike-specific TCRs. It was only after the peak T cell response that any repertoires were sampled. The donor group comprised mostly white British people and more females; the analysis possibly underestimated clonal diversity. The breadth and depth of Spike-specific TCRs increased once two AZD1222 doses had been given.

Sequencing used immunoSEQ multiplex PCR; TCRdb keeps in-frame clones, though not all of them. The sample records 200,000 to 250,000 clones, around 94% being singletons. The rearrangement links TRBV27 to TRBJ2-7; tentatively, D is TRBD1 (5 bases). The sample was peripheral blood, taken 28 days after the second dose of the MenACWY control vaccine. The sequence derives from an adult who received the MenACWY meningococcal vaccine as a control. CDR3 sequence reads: CASSLRGPRYEQYF. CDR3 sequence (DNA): TGTGCCAGCAGTTTAAGGGGCCCTCGCTACGAGCAGTACTTC.